This passage covers 28 T cell receptor beta chains from one sample sequenced in a study of CD8 T cells in Susac syndrome. The authors reverse transcribed 0.5 to 1 ug RNA with random hexamers. TCRdb ran MiXCR on the immunoSEQ multiplex PCR reads and lists one entry per CDR3 protein. The sample shows 200,000 or so distinct CDR3 sequences, 95% of them seen only once. Sequenced material: CD8+ T cells from PBMCs. The receptors stem from a human donor with Susac syndrome.

V and J are TRBV4-1 and TRBJ2-2; D is possibly TRBD1 or TRBD2 (5 bases each). V lost 4 bases and J 1 base, leaving 7 bases between the germline ends. The CDR3 loop spans 14 amino acids. Germline V lookup: CDR1 MGHRA, CDR2 YSYEKL. CDR3 in amino acids: CASSRGRNTGELFF. The CDR3 DNA sequence: TGCGCCAGCAGCCGGGGACGGAACACCGGGGAGCTGTTTTTT.

This chain uses TRBV19 with TRBJ2-7, with no clear D. Germline V lookup: CDR1 LNHDA, CDR2 SQIVND (reference sequence). The CDR3 length is 12 residues. Trimming removed 4 bases at V and 0 bases at J, with 4 bases between. The CDR3, as DNA: TGTGCCAGTAGTAAAGGCTCCTACGAGCAGTACTTC. Translation gives CASSKGSYEQYF.

CDR3 protein: CAIRQGPSEDTQYF. The CDR3 DNA reads TGTGCCATACGACAGGGCCCTAGTGAAGATACGCAGTATTTT. This rearrangement joins TRBV12-3 or TRBV12-4 to TRBJ2-3; 7 bases fit TRBD1. This CDR3 is built from 14 residues. Germline trimming cut 10 bases from V and 5 bases from J; bases unmatched to any gene: 12.

The rearrangement uses TRBV27 and TRBJ2-2; 7 bases fit TRBD1. This CDR3 spans 13 amino acids. Germline V gene data show CDR1 as MNHEY and CDR2 as SMNVEV (reference sequence). J lost 5 bases, V lost 8 bases, and 5 bases had no gene match. CDR3 residues: CASGHRGTGELFF. Here the CDR3 DNA reads TGTGCCAGCGGACACAGGGGTACCGGGGAGCTGTTTTTT.

The count of this clonotype is one. V gene TRBV7-3 combines with J gene TRBJ2-2, with a possible D match to TRBD2 (5 bases). The CDR3 has 16 amino acids. Germline CDR1 SGHTA, CDR2 FQGTGA. V was clipped by 4 bases and J by 4 bases, with 16 bases between them. This chain's CDR3 is CASSYRPTSSTGELFF. CDR3 in DNA: TGTGCCAGCAGCTACCGCCCCACTAGTTCCACCGGGGAGCTGTTTTTT.

V is TRBV29-1 and J is TRBJ1-1; D uncertain. V lost 0 bases and J 1 base, leaving 0 bases between the germline ends. The CDR3 is 11 residues long. Per germline, CDR1 SQVTM and CDR2 ANQGSEA. CDR3 sequence (DNA): TGCAGCGTTGAAGAGAACACTGAAGCTTTCTTT. Translated: CSVEENTEAFF.

J is TRBJ2-1 and V is TRBV20-1; D unclear. V lost 3 bases, J lost 5 bases, and 11 bases lay in between. The CDR3 has 13 residues. Looked up from germline, CDR1 is DFQATT and CDR2 is SNEGSKA (reference sequence). Here the CDR3 DNA reads TGCAGTGCTAGCGGGTCGTATGACAATGAGCAGTTCTTC. This gives the protein CSASGSYDNEQFF.

V and J are TRBV20-1 and TRBJ1-3; tentatively, D is TRBD1 (5 bases). CDR3 size: 16 residues. Germline CDR1 and CDR2: DFQATT and SNEGSKA (reference sequence). V lost 0 bases, J lost 2 bases, and 14 bases lay in between. CDR3 DNA: TGCAGTGCTAGAGAACCTCGTCAGGGAGCTGGAAACACCATATATTTT. Protein product: CSAREPRQGAGNTIYF.

J is TRBJ2-7 and V is TRBV9, with D unclear. Germline V gene sequence: CDR1 SGDLS, CDR2 YYNGEE. This CDR3 has 13 residues. V lost 0 bases and J lost 6, with 10 bases in between. CDR3 in amino acids: CASSVGRIGEQYF. CDR3 bases: TGTGCCAGCAGCGTAGGTAGGATTGGCGAGCAGTACTTC.

The CDR3 region has the DNA TGTGCCATCAGTGAAGCTAGCGGCACAGATACGCAGTATTTT. Its translation is CAISEASGTDTQYF. The chain carries TRBV10-3 and TRBJ2-3, with D tentatively TRBD2 (6 bases). The CDR3 totals 14 residues. Per the germline V gene, CDR1 is ENHRY and CDR2 is SYGVKD. V lost 3 bases to trimming and J lost 1 base, with 8 bases between them.

The chain recombines TRBV7-9 with TRBJ2-7, with D perhaps TRBD2 (7 bases). The V gene's germline CDR1 is SEHNR and CDR2 FQNEAQ (reference sequence). The CDR3 is 15 residues long. V was shortened by 3 bases and J by 1 base, with 13 bases between the two germline ends. CDR3 nucleotides: TGTGCCAGCAGCTTGGGGGGGCAGATGTCCTACGAGCAGTACTTC. This translates into CASSLGGQMSYEQYF.

The chain couples TRBV20-1 to TRBJ1-1; no definite D call. The germline V gene has CDR1 DFQATT and CDR2 SNEGSKA (reference sequence). The length of the CDR3 is 13 residues. The V gene lost 2 bases and the J gene lost 2 bases, with 9 bases spanning the gap. The CDR3, as DNA: TGCAGTGCTAGATCCACAGTTAACACTGAAGCTTTCTTT. Amino acid sequence: CSARSTVNTEAFF.

The CDR3 spells CASSVGGDTQYF. The CDR3 DNA sequence: TGTGCCAGCAGCGTTGGCGGAGATACGCAGTATTTT. The chain joins TRBV9 to TRBJ2-3; no clear D. The germline gives CDR1 SGDLS, CDR2 YYNGEE. The CDR3 has 12 amino acids. Trimming took 2 bases from V and 5 from J, leaving 6 bases between them.

The chain employs TRBV30 and TRBJ2-1; tentatively, D is TRBD1 or TRBD2 (5 bases each). The CDR3 is 16 amino acids. Germline CDR1 is GTSNPN and CDR2 is SVGIG (reference sequence). Trimming took off 2 bases at V and 1 base at J, with 15 bases between the two ends. The CDR3 here is CAWSRGVSRSYNEQFF. CDR3 in DNA: TGTGCCTGGAGTAGAGGGGTCTCCAGATCCTACAATGAGCAGTTCTTC.

This clonotype appeared a single time. The chain uses TRBV7-8 and TRBJ2-1; 11 bases agree with TRBD2. With 6 bases clipped from V and 7 bases from J, the junction kept 5 bases outside the gene matches. Per germline, CDR1 SGHVS and CDR2 FQNEAQ. This CDR3 has 14 residues. CDR3 protein: CASSSGTSGNEQFF. CDR3 nucleotide sequence: TGTGCCAGCAGTTCCGGGACTAGCGGTAATGAGCAGTTCTTC.

This rearrangement joins TRBV30 to TRBJ1-5, with a weak D call TRBD1 (6 bases). The germline V gene has CDR1 GTSNPN and CDR2 SVGIG (reference sequence). The CDR3 has 15 residues. V was trimmed by 4 bases and J by 6 bases, leaving 19 bases between them. CDR3: CAWNGGGGVGQPQHF. The CDR3 nucleotides are TGTGCCTGGAACGGCGGAGGGGGAGTAGGTCAGCCCCAGCATTTT.

This clonotype has only one observation. The rearrangement joins TRBV9 to TRBJ2-7; the D call may be TRBD1 or TRBD2 (5 bases each). This CDR3 is built from 14 residues. Trimming shortened V by 2 bases and J by 2 bases, and 11 bases separated the two germline ends. Germline CDR1 is SGDLS and CDR2 is YYNGEE. The CDR3 loop is CASSVRDGPYEQYF. CDR3 coding DNA: TGTGCCAGCAGCGTCCGGGACGGTCCCTACGAGCAGTACTTC.

This sequence joins TRBV9 and TRBJ2-7; 7 bases agree with TRBD1. This CDR3 region has 14 residues. The trim removed 3 bases at V and 5 bases at J, leaving 8 bases unmatched. The V gene's germline CDR1 is SGDLS and CDR2 YYNGEE. In DNA form, the CDR3 reads TGTGCCAGCAGCGAAGAACAGGGGTGGAACGAGCAGTACTTC. Its translation: CASSEEQGWNEQYF.

The V and J genes are TRBV2 and TRBJ2-7; possibly TRBD1 or TRBD2 for D (5 bases each). Germline CDR1 and CDR2: SNHLY and FYNNEI. V dropped 5 bases and J dropped 0 bases, with 11 bases sitting between them. The CDR3 has 14 residues. The CDR3 coding sequence is TGTGCCAGCAGTACGGGACGGAGCTCCTACGAGCAGTACTTC. Translated: CASSTGRSSYEQYF.

The V and J genes are TRBV15 and TRBJ2-1; 8 positions agree with TRBD1. This CDR3 has 16 residues. Trimming at V came to 0 bases and at J to 16 bases, leaving 17 bases not matched to a gene. Per germline, CDR1 LNHNV and CDR2 YYDKDF (reference sequence). CDR3 in amino acids: CATSRDIPGQVDRLFF. CDR3 bases: TGTGCCACCAGCAGAGACATACCGGGACAGGTGGATCGTTTATTCTTC.

V usage is TRBV20-1 and J usage is TRBJ2-3; possible D gene TRBD2, 6 bases. This CDR3 comprises 14 residues. V lost 6 bases, J lost 7 bases, and 20 bases lay in between. Germline lookup yields CDR1 DFQATT and CDR2 SNEGSKA (reference sequence). CDR3 DNA sequence: TGCAGTGCGCCGACTAGTGAATTCAGTAATACGCAGTATTTT. Translation gives CSAPTSEFSNTQYF.

The chain carries TRBV2 and TRBJ1-2, with D unresolved. Per germline, CDR1 SNHLY and CDR2 FYNNEI. Trimming left V 2 bases short and J 5 bases short, with 9 bases between. The CDR3 has 13 amino acids. The CDR3 DNA follows: TGTGCCAGCAGTGAAAAGGAGAATTATGGCTACACCTTC. This codes for CASSEKENYGYTF.

The J gene is TRBJ1-2, the V gene TRBV5-1, with D uncertain. Germline values: CDR1 SGHRS, CDR2 YFSETQ. The V and J ends lost 4 bases and 1 base respectively, with 11 bases between them. The CDR3 is 14 residues long. The CDR3 spells CASSRTADNYGYTF. Written as DNA, the CDR3 is TGCGCCAGCAGCCGGACCGCGGATAACTATGGCTACACCTTC. The variable domain in full, completed from reference TRBV5-1 and TRBJ1-2, reads KAGVTQTPRYLIKTRGQQVTLSCSPISGHRSVSWYQQTPGQGLQFLFEYFSETQRNKGNFPGRFSGRQFSNSRSEMNVSTLELGDSALYLCASSRTADNYGYTFGSGTRLTVV.

This clonotype was seen only once. V is TRBV5-6 and J is TRBJ2-1; 16 nucleotides match TRBD2. Germline lookup yields CDR1 SGHDT and CDR2 YYEEEE. V shed 3 bases and J 2 bases; nucleotides not matched to a gene: 2. This CDR3 is built from 17 residues. The CDR3 reads CASSSGLAGGTYNEQFF. The CDR3 bases are TGTGCCAGCAGCTCGGGACTAGCGGGAGGGACCTACAATGAGCAGTTCTTC.

V gene TRBV5-1 combines with J gene TRBJ2-6; D remains ambiguous. The CDR3 has 16 amino acids. Germline CDR1 and CDR2: SGHRS and YFSETQ. The V end was cut by 5 bases, the J end by 0 bases, with 12 bases between. This CDR3 reads CASSGPDNSGANVLTF. The CDR3 nucleotides are TGCGCCAGCAGTGGCCCTGACAACTCTGGGGCCAACGTCCTGACTTTC.

This chain connects TRBV13 to TRBJ1-1; 10 bases match TRBD1. This CDR3 is 17 amino acids long. The junction had 9 bases not matched to a gene; V was cut back by 4 bases and J by 1 base. CDR1 PRHDT and CDR2 FYEKMQ come from the germline V gene (reference sequence). CDR3 amino acids: CASSSRDRGRSNTEAFF. Written as DNA, the CDR3 is TGTGCCAGCAGCTCCCGGGACAGGGGACGTTCGAACACTGAAGCTTTCTTT.

V usage is TRBV12-3 or TRBV12-4 and J usage is TRBJ2-2; D is possibly TRBD1 (6 bases). This CDR3 spans 13 amino acids. The germline V and J ends were trimmed by 6 bases and 8 bases, with 13 bases remaining between them. CDR3 in amino acids: CASSPGVLGELFF. CDR3 nucleotides: TGTGCCAGCAGCCCAGGGGTTTTAGGGGAGCTGTTTTTT.

V and J are TRBV29-1 and TRBJ2-4; TRBD1 matches 7 bases. Germline V gene sequence: CDR1 SQVTM, CDR2 ANQGSEA. There are 12 residues in the CDR3. The CDR3 loop reads CRRDRLKNIQYF. CDR3 coding DNA: TGCAGGAGGGACAGATTAAAAAACATTCAGTACTTC.